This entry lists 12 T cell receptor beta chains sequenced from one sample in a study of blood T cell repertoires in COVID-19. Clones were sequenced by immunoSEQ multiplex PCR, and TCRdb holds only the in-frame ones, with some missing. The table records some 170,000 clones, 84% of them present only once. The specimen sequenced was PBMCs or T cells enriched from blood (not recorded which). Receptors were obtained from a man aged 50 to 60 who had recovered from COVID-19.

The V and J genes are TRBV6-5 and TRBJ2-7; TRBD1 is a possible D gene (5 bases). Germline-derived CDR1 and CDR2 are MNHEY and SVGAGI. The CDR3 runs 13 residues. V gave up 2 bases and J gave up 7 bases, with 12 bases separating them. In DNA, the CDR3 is TGTGCCAGCAGTTACCAGGGTCTGGTGGAGCAGTACTTC. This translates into CASSYQGLVEQYF.

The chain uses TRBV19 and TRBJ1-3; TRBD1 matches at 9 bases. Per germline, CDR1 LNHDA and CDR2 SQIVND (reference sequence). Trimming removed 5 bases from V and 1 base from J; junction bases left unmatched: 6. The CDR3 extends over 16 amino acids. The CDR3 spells CASSARDRGSGNTIYF. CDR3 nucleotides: TGTGCCAGTAGTGCGCGAGACAGGGGGTCTGGAAACACCATATATTTT.

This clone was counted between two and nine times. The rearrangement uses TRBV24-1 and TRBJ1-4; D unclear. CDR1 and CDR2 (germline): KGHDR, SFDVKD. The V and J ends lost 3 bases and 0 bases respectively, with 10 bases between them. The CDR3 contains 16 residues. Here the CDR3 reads CATSDARAATNEKLFF. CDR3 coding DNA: TGTGCCACCAGTGATGCGAGGGCGGCAACTAATGAAAAACTGTTTTTT.

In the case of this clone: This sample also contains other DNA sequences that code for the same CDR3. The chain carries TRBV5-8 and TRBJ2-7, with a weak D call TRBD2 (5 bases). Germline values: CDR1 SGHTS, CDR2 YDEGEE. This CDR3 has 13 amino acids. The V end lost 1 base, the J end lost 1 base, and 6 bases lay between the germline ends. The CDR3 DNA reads TGTGCCAGCAGCTTGCGGGGTTCCTACGAGCAGTACTTC. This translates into CASSLRGSYEQYF.

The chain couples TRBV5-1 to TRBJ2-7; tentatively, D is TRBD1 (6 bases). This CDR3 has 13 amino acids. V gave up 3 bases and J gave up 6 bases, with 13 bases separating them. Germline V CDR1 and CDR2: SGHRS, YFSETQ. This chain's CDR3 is CASSSQDSTEQYF. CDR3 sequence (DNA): TGCGCCAGCAGCTCACAGGACAGCACCGAGCAGTACTTC.

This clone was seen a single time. This chain's CDR3 is CASSPLGLAGDFIDTQYF. In DNA, the CDR3 is TGCGCCAGCAGCCCCCTGGGGCTAGCGGGGGATTTTATCGATACGCAGTATTTT. The chain links TRBV4-1 to TRBJ2-3, with 10 bases identical to TRBD2. This CDR3 spans 18 amino acids. Unmatched junction bases numbered 16, after V lost 4 bases and J lost 6 bases. Looked up from germline, CDR1 is MGHRA and CDR2 is YSYEKL.

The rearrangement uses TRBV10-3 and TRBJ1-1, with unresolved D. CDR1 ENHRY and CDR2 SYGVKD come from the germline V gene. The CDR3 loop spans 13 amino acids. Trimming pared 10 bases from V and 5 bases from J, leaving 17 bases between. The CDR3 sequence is CATSGVVETEAFF. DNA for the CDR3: TGTGCCACCTCCGGTGTTGTCGAGACTGAAGCTTTCTTT.

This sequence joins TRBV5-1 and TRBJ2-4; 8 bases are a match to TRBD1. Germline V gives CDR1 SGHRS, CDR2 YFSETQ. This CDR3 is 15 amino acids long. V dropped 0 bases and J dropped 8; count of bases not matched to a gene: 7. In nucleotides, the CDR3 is TGCGCCAGCAGCTTGGCAGGGGGCCCGGGTGACATTCAGTACTTC. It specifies CASSLAGGPGDIQYF.

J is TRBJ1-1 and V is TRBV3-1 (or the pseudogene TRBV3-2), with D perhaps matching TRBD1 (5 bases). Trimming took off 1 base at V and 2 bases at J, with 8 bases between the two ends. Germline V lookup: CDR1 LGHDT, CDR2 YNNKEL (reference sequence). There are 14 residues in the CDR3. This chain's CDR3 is CASSQVGANTEAFF. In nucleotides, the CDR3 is TGTGCCAGCAGCCAAGTTGGGGCTAACACTGAAGCTTTCTTT.

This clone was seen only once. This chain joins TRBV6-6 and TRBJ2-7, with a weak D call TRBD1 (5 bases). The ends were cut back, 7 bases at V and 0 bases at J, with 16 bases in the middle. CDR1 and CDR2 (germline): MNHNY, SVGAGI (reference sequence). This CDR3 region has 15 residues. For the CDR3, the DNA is TGTGCCAGCATCCCAACAGGTTCGAGCTCCTACGAGCAGTACTTC. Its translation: CASIPTGSSSYEQYF.

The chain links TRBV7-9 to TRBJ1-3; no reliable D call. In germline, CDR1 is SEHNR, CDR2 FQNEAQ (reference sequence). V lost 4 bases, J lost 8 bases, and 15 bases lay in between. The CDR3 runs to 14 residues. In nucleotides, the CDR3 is TGTGCCAGCAGCTCTGAAGAGAATCGGGACACCATATATTTT. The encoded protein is CASSSEENRDTIYF.

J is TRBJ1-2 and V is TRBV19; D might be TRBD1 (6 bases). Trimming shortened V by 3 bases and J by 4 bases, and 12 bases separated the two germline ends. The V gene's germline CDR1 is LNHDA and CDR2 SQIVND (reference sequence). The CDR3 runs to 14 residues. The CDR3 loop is CASSILDSLYGYTF. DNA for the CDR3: TGTGCCAGTAGTATTTTGGACAGTCTCTATGGCTACACCTTC.